This TCR beta chain was found in a study of T cells after yellow fever vaccination. Generation of TCR cDNA used 5'RACE template switching (which added a universal primer site and UMIs). TCRdb processed the 5' RACE reads anew with MiXCR; each CDR3 protein has one entry. The table records 13,000 or so distinct CDR3 sequences, roughly 4.9% of them present only once. The germline V gene encodes CDR1 MNHEY and CDR2 SMNVEV (reference sequence). The junction had 8 bases not matched to a gene; V was cut back by 5 bases and J by 7 bases. The CDR3 is made up of 14 amino acids. This clonotype was counted many times.

The clonotype originates from a man younger than 40 who received the YFV17D yellow fever vaccine. The chain couples TRBV27 to TRBJ2-7, with 10 bases lining up with TRBD1. The starting material was PBMCs, either bulk or a sorted T-cell subset (CD4+, CD8+, memory, or dextramer-sorted; not recorded which), obtained 45 days after the yellow fever booster vaccination. The CDR3 DNA reads as TGTGCCAGCAGTCCCGGGACAGGGGTGGGGGAGCAGTACTTC. Protein sequence: CASSPGTGVGEQYF.